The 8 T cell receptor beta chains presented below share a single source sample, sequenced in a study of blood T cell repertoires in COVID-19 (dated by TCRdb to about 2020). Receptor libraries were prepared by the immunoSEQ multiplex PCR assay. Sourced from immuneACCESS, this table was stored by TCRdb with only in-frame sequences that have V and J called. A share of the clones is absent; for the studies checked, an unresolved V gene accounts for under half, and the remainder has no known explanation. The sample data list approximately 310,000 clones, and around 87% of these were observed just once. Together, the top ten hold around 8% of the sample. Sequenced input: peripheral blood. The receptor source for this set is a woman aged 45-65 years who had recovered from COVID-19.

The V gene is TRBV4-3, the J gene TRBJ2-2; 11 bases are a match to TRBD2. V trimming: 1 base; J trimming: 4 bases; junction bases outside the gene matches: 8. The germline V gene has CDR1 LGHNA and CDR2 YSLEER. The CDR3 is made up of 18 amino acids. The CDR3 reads CASSQALAGGVSTGELFF. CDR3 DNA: TGCGCCAGCAGCCAAGCTCTAGCGGGGGGAGTTAGCACCGGGGAGCTGTTTTTT.

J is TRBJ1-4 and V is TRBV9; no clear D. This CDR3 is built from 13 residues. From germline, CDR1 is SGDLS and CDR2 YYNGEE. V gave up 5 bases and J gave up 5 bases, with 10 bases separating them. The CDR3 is CASSGPSNEKLFF. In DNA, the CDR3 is TGTGCCAGCAGTGGCCCCTCGAATGAAAAACTGTTTTTT.

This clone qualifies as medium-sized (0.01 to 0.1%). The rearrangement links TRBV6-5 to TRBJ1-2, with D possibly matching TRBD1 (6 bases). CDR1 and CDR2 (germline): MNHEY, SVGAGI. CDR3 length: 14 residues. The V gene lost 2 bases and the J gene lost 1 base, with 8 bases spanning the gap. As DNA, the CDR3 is TGTGCCAGCAGTTACAGGACAGTTAACTATGGCTACACCTTC. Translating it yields CASSYRTVNYGYTF.

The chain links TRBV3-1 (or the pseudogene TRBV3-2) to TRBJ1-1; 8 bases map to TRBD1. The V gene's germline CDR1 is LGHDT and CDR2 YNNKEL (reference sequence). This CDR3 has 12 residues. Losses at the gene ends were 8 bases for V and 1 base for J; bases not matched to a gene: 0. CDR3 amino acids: CASGQGNTEAFF. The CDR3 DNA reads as TGTGCCAGCGGACAGGGGAACACTGAAGCTTTCTTT.

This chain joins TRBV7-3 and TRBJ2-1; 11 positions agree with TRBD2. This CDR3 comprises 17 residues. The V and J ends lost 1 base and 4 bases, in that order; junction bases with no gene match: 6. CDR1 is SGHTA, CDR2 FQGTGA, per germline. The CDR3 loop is CASSLKGSGRAYNEQFF. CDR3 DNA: TGTGCCAGCAGCTTAAAGGGTAGCGGGAGGGCATACAATGAGCAGTTCTTC.

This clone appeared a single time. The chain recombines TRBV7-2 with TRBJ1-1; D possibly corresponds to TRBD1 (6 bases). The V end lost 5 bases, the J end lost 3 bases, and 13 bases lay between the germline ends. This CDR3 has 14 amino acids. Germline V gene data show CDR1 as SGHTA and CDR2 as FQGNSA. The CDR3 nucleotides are TGTGCCAGCAGCGCCGACAGGTTCTACACTGAAGCTTTCTTT. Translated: CASSADRFYTEAFF.

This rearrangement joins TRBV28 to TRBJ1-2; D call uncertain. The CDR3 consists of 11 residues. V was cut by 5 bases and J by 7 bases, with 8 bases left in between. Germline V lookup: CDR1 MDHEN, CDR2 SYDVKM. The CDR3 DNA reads TGTGCCAGCAGTCGGGAACTTGGCTACACCTTC. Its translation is CASSRELGYTF.

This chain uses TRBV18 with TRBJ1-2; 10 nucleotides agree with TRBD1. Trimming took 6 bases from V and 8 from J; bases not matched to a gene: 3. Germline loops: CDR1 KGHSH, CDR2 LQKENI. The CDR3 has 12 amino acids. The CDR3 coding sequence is TGTGCCAGCTCCGGGACAGGGGCCGGCTACACCTTC. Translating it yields CASSGTGAGYTF.